This T cell receptor beta chain is drawn from a study of T cell repertoires in cytomegalovirus infection. Germline assignment: CDR1 SGHRS and CDR2 YFSETQ. The CDR3 runs 13 residues. V dropped 1 base and J dropped 1 base, with 2 bases sitting between them. One entry per CDR3 protein, called by TCRdb with MiXCR from the reads. The sample lists nearly 450,000 distinct CDR3 sequences, 30% to 40% occurring once. V gene TRBV5-1 combines with J gene TRBJ2-2, with unresolved D. The source of this sequence is a human donor in good health (CMV status not recorded). Some clones in this sample may be carry-over from other donors' samples. The sample was PBMCs. The DNA for the CDR3 is TGCGCCAGCAGCTTGAAGAACACCGGGGAGCTGTTTTTT. Protein sequence: CASSLKNTGELFF. Drawing the rest from reference TRBV5-1 and TRBJ2-2, the complete variable domain is KAGVTQTPRYLIKTRGQQVTLSCSPISGHRSVSWYQQTPGQGLQFLFEYFSETQRNKGNFPGRFSGRQFSNSRSEMNVSTLELGDSALYLCASSLKNTGELFFGEGSRLTVL.